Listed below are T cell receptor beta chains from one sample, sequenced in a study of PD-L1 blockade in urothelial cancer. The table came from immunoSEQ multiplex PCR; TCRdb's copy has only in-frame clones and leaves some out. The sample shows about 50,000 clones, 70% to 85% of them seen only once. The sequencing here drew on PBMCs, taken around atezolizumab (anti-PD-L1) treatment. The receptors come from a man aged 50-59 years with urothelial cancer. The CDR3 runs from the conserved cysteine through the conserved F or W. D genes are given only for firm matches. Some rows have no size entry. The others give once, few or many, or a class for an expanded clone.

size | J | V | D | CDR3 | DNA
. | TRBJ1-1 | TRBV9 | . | CASSAGFTEAFF | TGTGCCAGCAGCGCAGGGTTCACTGAAGCTTTCTTT
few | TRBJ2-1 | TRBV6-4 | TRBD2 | CATSSSGHSYNEQFF | TGTGCCACCTCCTCTAGCGGGCACTCCTACAATGAGCAGTTCTTC
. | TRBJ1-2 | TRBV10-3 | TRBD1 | CAISPGQGGDGYTF | TGTGCCATCAGTCCGGGACAGGGAGGTGACGGCTACACCTTC
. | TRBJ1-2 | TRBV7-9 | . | CASSLVGAGYTF | TGTGCCAGCAGCTTAGTGGGGGCCGGCTACACCTTC
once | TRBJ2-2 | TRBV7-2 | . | CASSLVRSIGGELFF | TGTGCCAGCAGCTTAGTGCGGTCGATTGGCGGGGAGCTGTTTTTT
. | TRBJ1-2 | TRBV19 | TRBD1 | CASSSLSGGGGYGYTF | TGTGCCAGTAGTAGCCTTTCCGGAGGGGGCGGCTATGGCTACACCTTC
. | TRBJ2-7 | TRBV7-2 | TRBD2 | CASSLRREVSYEQYF | TGTGCCAGCAGCTTAAGGCGGGAGGTTTCCTACGAGCAGTACTTC
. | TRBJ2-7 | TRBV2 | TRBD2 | CASKGQRGTIYEQYF | TGTGCCAGCAAGGGCCAGCGGGGGACAATCTACGAGCAGTACTTC
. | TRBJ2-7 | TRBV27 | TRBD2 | CASVGGGPGNEQYF | TGTGCCAGCGTCGGGGGAGGGCCAGGGAACGAGCAGTACTTC
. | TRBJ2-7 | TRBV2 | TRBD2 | CASSDTSGGSYEQYF | TGTGCCAGCAGCGATACTAGCGGGGGCTCCTACGAGCAGTACTTC
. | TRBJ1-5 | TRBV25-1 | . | CASSDQGNNQPQHF | TGTGCCAGCAGTGACCAGGGTAACAATCAGCCCCAGCATTTT
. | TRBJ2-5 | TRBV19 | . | CASSIELTGPDTHKKTQYF | TGTGCCAGTAGTATAGAATTAACAGGCCCCGATACCCACAAAAAGACCCAGTACTTC
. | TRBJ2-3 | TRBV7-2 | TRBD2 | CASSRRLAGPGADTQYF | TGTGCCAGCAGCCGACGACTAGCGGGGCCGGGGGCAGATACGCAGTATTTT
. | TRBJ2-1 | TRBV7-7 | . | CASSVWPGDNEQFF | TGTGCCAGCAGCGTTTGGCCGGGAGACAATGAGCAGTTCTTC
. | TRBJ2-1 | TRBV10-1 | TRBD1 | CASSGTGFPYNEQFF | TGCGCCAGCAGTGGGACAGGGTTCCCCTACAATGAGCAGTTCTTC
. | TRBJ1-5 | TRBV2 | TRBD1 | CASTEGQEGQPQHF | TGTGCCAGCACCGAGGGACAGGAGGGTCAGCCCCAGCATTTT
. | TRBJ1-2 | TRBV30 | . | CAWSRAGQPNYGYTF | TGTGCCTGGAGCCGCGCCGGACAGCCGAACTATGGCTACACCTTC
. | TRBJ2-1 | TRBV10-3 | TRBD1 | CAIKLTGAIHNEQFF | TGTGCCATCAAGTTGACAGGGGCTATCCACAATGAGCAGTTCTTC
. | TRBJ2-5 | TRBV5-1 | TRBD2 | CASSLTGGSVKETQYF | TGCGCCAGCAGCTTGACGGGAGGGTCAGTAAAAGAGACCCAGTACTTC
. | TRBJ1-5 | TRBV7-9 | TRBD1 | CASSDPTGPSNQPQHF | TGTGCCAGCAGTGACCCGACAGGGCCTTCTAATCAGCCCCAGCATTTT
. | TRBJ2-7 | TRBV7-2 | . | CASSFQVVGGVEQYF | TGTGCCAGCAGCTTCCAGGTAGTGGGGGGAGTTGAGCAGTACTTC
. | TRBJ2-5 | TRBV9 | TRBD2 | CASSPYGRAETQYF | TGTGCCAGCAGCCCTTACGGGAGGGCCGAGACCCAGTACTTC
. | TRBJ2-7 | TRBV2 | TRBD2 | CASKGGALNEQYF | TGTGCCAGCAAGGGAGGGGCCCTTAACGAGCAGTACTTC
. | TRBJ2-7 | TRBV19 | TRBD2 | CASSTGLASYEQYF | TGTGCCAGTAGTACAGGACTAGCTTCCTACGAGCAGTACTTC
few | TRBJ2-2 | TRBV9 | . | CASSVRQANTGELFF | TGTGCCAGCAGCGTTCGACAAGCGAACACCGGGGAGCTGTTTTTT
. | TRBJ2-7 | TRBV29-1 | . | CSVLTGVEQYF | TGCAGCGTACTTACGGGGGTCGAGCAGTACTTC
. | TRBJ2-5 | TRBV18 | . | CASSPLSQRGETQYF | TGTGCCAGCTCACCATTGAGTCAGCGTGGCGAGACCCAGTACTTC
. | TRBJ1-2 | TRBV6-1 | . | CAVHQEAIYGYTF | TGTGCCGTTCATCAGGAGGCGATCTATGGCTACACCTTC
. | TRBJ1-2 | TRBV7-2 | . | CASSLDRDYGYTF | TGTGCCAGCAGCTTAGACAGGGACTATGGCTACACCTTC
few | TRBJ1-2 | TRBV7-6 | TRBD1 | CASSLGDSRNGYTF | TGTGCCAGCAGCTTAGGGGACAGTAGGAATGGCTACACCTTC
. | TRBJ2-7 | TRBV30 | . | CAWSAGSYEQYF | TGTGCCTGGAGTGCGGGCTCCTACGAGCAGTACTTC
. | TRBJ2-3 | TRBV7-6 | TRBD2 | CASRARLAGTDTQYF | TGTGCCAGCAGAGCCCGACTAGCGGGCACAGATACGCAGTATTTT
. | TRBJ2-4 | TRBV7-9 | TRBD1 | CASSQTGIEAKNIQYF | TGTGCCAGCAGCCAGACAGGGATTGAGGCCAAAAACATTCAGTACTTC
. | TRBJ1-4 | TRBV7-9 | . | CASRSSYPTNEKLFF | TGTGCCAGCAGATCCAGTTATCCAACTAATGAAAAACTGTTTTTT
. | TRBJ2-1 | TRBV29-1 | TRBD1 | CSVEGQERVTILDEQFF | TGCAGCGTTGAGGGACAGGAGAGGGTAACGATATTGGATGAGCAGTTCTTC
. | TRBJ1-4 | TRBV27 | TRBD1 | CASSLSTGTGWTNEKLFF | TGTGCCAGCAGTTTATCTACCGGGACAGGGTGGACTAATGAAAAACTGTTTTTT
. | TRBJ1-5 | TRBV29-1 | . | CSVVTVSNQPQHF | TGCAGCGTTGTCACGGTTAGCAATCAGCCCCAGCATTTT
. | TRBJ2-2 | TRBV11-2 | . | CASSVASTSIGELFF | TGTGCCAGCAGCGTCGCCTCGACTAGTATCGGGGAGCTGTTTTTT
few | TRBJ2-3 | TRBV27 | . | CASAGTPVHTQYF | TGTGCCAGCGCGGGGACCCCTGTTCATACGCAGTATTTT
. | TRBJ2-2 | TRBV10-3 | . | CAISGGYTGELFF | TGTGCCATCAGTGGCGGTTACACCGGGGAGCTGTTTTTT
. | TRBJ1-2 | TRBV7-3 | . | CASSLGTLETYGYTF | TGTGCCAGCAGCCTGGGGACTCTGGAGACATATGGCTACACCTTC
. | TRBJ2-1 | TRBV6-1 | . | CASSESRLVLADEQFF | TGTGCCAGCAGTGAAAGTAGACTAGTTTTAGCAGATGAGCAGTTCTTC
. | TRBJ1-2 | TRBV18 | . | CASSPLNQGTYGYTF | TGTGCCAGCTCACCACTCAACCAGGGAACCTATGGCTACACCTTC
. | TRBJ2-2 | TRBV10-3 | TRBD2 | CAIGRTSGSRELFF | TGTGCCATCGGAAGGACTAGCGGGAGCCGGGAGCTGTTTTTT
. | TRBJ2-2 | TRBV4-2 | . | CASSQVSSDSNTGELFF | TGTGCCAGCAGCCAAGTATCTAGCGACTCAAACACCGGGGAGCTGTTTTTT
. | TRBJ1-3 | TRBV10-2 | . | CASSSDRFGNTIYF | TGCGCCAGCAGCTCAGACAGATTTGGAAACACCATATATTTT
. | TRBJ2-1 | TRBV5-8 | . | CASSQRGFRGNEQFF | TGTGCCAGCAGCCAACGTGGGTTCAGGGGAAATGAGCAGTTCTTC
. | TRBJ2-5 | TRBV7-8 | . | CASSFTVGRIGETQYF | TGTGCCAGCAGCTTTACAGTTGGCAGGATTGGGGAGACCCAGTACTTC
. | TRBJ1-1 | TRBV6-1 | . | CASSTGTYGPEAFF | TGTGCCAGCAGTACGGGGACATATGGACCCGAAGCTTTCTTT
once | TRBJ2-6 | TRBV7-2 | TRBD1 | CASSLTGAGGGSGANVLTF | TGTGCCAGCAGCCTTACGGGTGCAGGGGGCGGGTCTGGGGCCAACGTCCTGACTTTC